Listed below are T cell receptor beta chains from one sample, sequenced in a study of PD-L1 blockade in urothelial cancer. Clones were sequenced by immunoSEQ multiplex PCR, and TCRdb holds only the in-frame ones, with some missing. The sample lists around 110,000 clones, roughly 91% seen once, with more than 1.5% in the top ten. Material: PBMCs, obtained around atezolizumab (anti-PD-L1) treatment. These receptors were collected from a man in his sixties with urothelial cancer. Each CDR3 is given with its conserved first and last residue. The D gene is left open where the match is weak. Clone size appears in some rows only: once, few, many, or a class for an expanded clone.

J	V	D	size	DNA	CDR3
TRBJ1-4	TRBV7-9	-	-	TGTGCCAGCAGCGTCACAGGACGCGCAACTAATGAAAAACTGTTTTTT	CASSVTGRATNEKLFF
TRBJ2-1	TRBV5-1	TRBD2	-	TGCGCCAGCAGCTTTGCGCTAGCGGGGGGTCGGGATGAGCAGTTCTTC	CASSFALAGGRDEQFF
TRBJ2-7	TRBV5-8	TRBD1	once	TGTGCCAGCAGCTCGACCGGGACAGGGGGTCGGGGGCAGTACTTC	CASSSTGTGGRGQYF
TRBJ2-7	TRBV14	TRBD2	-	TGTGCCAGCAGTCCTGGCGGGGGGTTCAGCTCCTACGAGCAGTACTTC	CASSPGGGFSSYEQYF
TRBJ1-2	TRBV27	-	-	TGTGCCAGCAGTTTAGGGGCAGGGATCAACTATGGCTACACCTTC	CASSLGAGINYGYTF
TRBJ1-1	TRBV18	-	once	TGTGCCAGCTCTCTGGATGGACAGAACACTGAAGCTTTCTTT	CASSLDGQNTEAFF
TRBJ2-1	TRBV5-1	-	-	TGCGCCAGCAGCTTGGGAATCCGGGAGTCGGGCTACAATGAGCAGTTCTTC	CASSLGIRESGYNEQFF
TRBJ2-1	TRBV4-1	TRBD2	-	TGCGCCAGCAGCCAAGTAGCGGGAGGGCCCACGGAGCAGTTCTTC	CASSQVAGGPTEQFF
TRBJ1-1	TRBV18	-	-	TGTGCCAGCTCACCTCGGGGGAACACTGAAGCTTTCTTT	CASSPRGNTEAFF
TRBJ2-5	TRBV7-2	-	-	TGTGCCAGCAGCTTAGTTTCGGAGGCCGAGACCCAGTACTTC	CASSLVSEAETQYF
TRBJ2-3	TRBV7-2	TRBD1	-	TGTGCCAGCAGCTCGGGACAGGGAGGAGATACGCAGTATTTT	CASSSGQGGDTQYF
TRBJ2-2	TRBV19	TRBD2	-	TGTGCCAGTAGTATAGATACTAGCGCGAACACCGGGGAGCTGTTTTTT	CASSIDTSANTGELFF
TRBJ1-1	TRBV11-2	-	-	TGTGCCAGCAGCGACTCTTGGAACACTGAAGCTTTCTTT	CASSDSWNTEAFF
TRBJ1-5	TRBV5-1	-	-	TGCGCCAGCAGCCCGGGGGGCGTGGGGATACGTAGCAATCAGCCCCAGCATTTT	CASSPGGVGIRSNQPQHF
TRBJ2-1	TRBV7-8	-	few	TGTGCCAGCAGCACGAATTATCAGGACAATGAGCAGTTCTTC	CASSTNYQDNEQFF
TRBJ2-5	TRBV5-8	TRBD1	-	TGTGCCAGCAGCTTAACACAGGGGGAGACCCAGTACTTC	CASSLTQGETQYF
TRBJ2-7	TRBV6-1	TRBD1	-	TGTGCCAGCACCCTACTCGGGCAGGGGGCTTACGAGCAGTACTTC	CASTLLGQGAYEQYF
TRBJ1-2	TRBV7-2	-	-	TGTGCCAGCAGCTTAGGGAGCGGCGGCTACACCTTC	CASSLGSGGYTF
TRBJ2-5	TRBV5-1	-	-	TGCGCCAGCAGCTCCGGGCAAGAGACCCAGTACTTC	CASSSGQETQYF
TRBJ2-1	TRBV6-5	-	-	TGTGCCAGCTCCGGGAGCAATGAGCAGTTCTTC	CASSGSNEQFF
TRBJ1-6	TRBV6-5	TRBD1	-	TGTGCCAGCAGTTACTCGGTGACAGGGGTTTCACCCCTCCACTTT	CASSYSVTGVSPLHF
TRBJ2-5	TRBV28	-	-	TGTGCCAGCAGGGGGACTTTTCTTGGGGAGACCCAGTACTTC	CASRGTFLGETQYF
TRBJ1-3	TRBV28	-	-	TGTGCCAGCAGTACGGGGGGATCAGGAAACACCATATATTTT	CASSTGGSGNTIYF
TRBJ2-1	TRBV9	TRBD2	-	TGTGCCAGCAGCTGGGGGGCCTATCGCGGGAGGGCCGGTGAGCAGTTCTTC	CASSWGAYRGRAGEQFF
TRBJ2-3	TRBV28	TRBD2	-	TGTGCCATCGCGGGGGGGTCGCTCACAGATACGCAGTATTTT	CAIAGGSLTDTQYF